These 24 T cell receptor beta chains share one sample of origin, sequenced in a study of cytomegalovirus exposure and HLA in healthy donors. The PCR made use of 60 Vbeta and 13 Jbeta primers. The data were produced by immunoSEQ multiplex PCR, yet TCRdb's version contains in-frame clones alone and is incomplete. The table has 90,000 to 150,000 clones, around 77% seen once. Sample: PBMCs. These receptor sequences come from a human donor in good health.

This rearrangement joins TRBV18 to TRBJ1-2; 12 bases match TRBD1. V lost 5 bases to trimming and J lost 4 bases; unmatched junction nucleotides: 8. The CDR3 is 16 amino acids. Germline V gives CDR1 KGHSH, CDR2 LQKENI. The chain's CDR3 is CASSAGTGGGSYGYTF. CDR3 in DNA: TGTGCCAGCTCAGCCGGGACAGGGGGCGGAAGCTATGGCTACACCTTC.

In this sample, this clone turned up a few times. The chain joins TRBV28 to TRBJ2-7, with 13 positions matching TRBD2. CDR1 and CDR2 (germline): MDHEN, SYDVKM. V gave up 2 bases and J gave up 3 bases; unmatched junction bases: 4. This CDR3 has 16 residues. The CDR3: CASSLELAGGNYEQYF. CDR3 nucleotides: TGTGCCAGCAGTTTAGAACTAGCGGGAGGGAACTACGAGCAGTACTTC. The variable domain in full, completed from reference TRBV28 and TRBJ2-7, reads DVKVTQSSRYLVKRTGEKVFLECVQDMDHENMFWYRQDPGLGLRLIYFSYDVKMKEKGDIPEGYSVSREKKERFSLILESASTNQTSMYLCASSLELAGGNYEQYFGPGTRLTVT.

The count of this clone is one. The genes are TRBV10-3 and TRBJ2-1; no reliable D call. CDR3 length equals 16 residues. Germline V CDR1 and CDR2: ENHRY, SYGVKD. V lost 6 bases and J 0 bases, leaving 15 bases between the germline ends. The CDR3 region has the DNA TGTGCCATCAGCGAGCCCGACTCGAGCTCCTACAATGAGCAGTTCTTC. Translating it yields CAISEPDSSSYNEQFF.

The CDR3 is CASSRRIAGDADTQYF. The CDR3 DNA is TGTGCCAGCAGTCGACGAATAGCGGGAGACGCAGATACGCAGTATTTT. The chain links TRBV28 to TRBJ2-3, with TRBD2 identical over 9 bases. This CDR3 is built from 16 residues. Germline lookup yields CDR1 MDHEN and CDR2 SYDVKM. V was pared by 5 bases and J by 4 bases, with 10 bases of the junction left unmatched. The variable domain in full, completed from reference TRBV28 and TRBJ2-3, reads DVKVTQSSRYLVKRTGEKVFLECVQDMDHENMFWYRQDPGLGLRLIYFSYDVKMKEKGDIPEGYSVSREKKERFSLILESASTNQTSMYLCASSRRIAGDADTQYFGPGTRLTVL.

The table lists this clone with a count of one. The J gene is TRBJ2-7, the V gene TRBV2; 7 positions match TRBD2. Germline trimming cut 5 bases from V and 2 bases from J; bases unmatched to any gene: 6. The germline CDR1 and CDR2 sequences are SNHLY and FYNNEI. The CDR3 runs to 14 residues. CDR3: CASSQSGTTYEQYF. CDR3 DNA: TGTGCCAGCAGTCAGAGCGGGACTACCTACGAGCAGTACTTC.

The chain employs TRBV28 and TRBJ1-5, with TRBD1 matching 9 bases. V shed 6 bases and J 3 bases; nucleotides not matched to a gene: 6. The germline CDR1 and CDR2 sequences are MDHEN and SYDVKM. The CDR3 covers 15 residues. CDR3: CASSGTGFDNQPQHF. In nucleotides, the CDR3 is TGTGCCAGCAGCGGGACAGGGTTCGACAATCAGCCCCAGCATTTT.

The J gene is TRBJ2-1, the V gene TRBV29-1; tentative D call: TRBD2 (6 bases). CDR3 length: 11 residues. CDR1 is SQVTM and CDR2 is ANQGSEA in the germline V gene. V was pared by 7 bases and J by 7 bases, with 11 bases between. The CDR3 DNA reads TGCAGCGCCAGTAGCGGAAATGAGCAGTTCTTC. Amino acids: CSASSGNEQFF.

The chain uses TRBV5-1 and TRBJ2-1, with 8 bases that match TRBD1. The germline CDR1 and CDR2 sequences are SGHRS and YFSETQ. V was pared by 4 bases and J by 9 bases, with 9 bases of the junction left unmatched. The CDR3 consists of 14 residues. The chain's CDR3 is CASSNFGQGSEQFF. CDR3 nucleotides: TGCGCCAGCAGCAACTTCGGACAGGGAAGTGAGCAGTTCTTC.

The chain is built from TRBV6-5 and TRBJ1-4; TRBD1 aligns across 7 bases. The length of the CDR3 is 15 residues. CDR1 and CDR2 (germline): MNHEY, SVGAGI. The trim removed 0 bases at V and 7 bases at J, leaving 5 bases unmatched. CDR3 sequence: CASSYSTGIGEKLFF. Written as DNA, the CDR3 is TGTGCCAGCAGTTACTCGACAGGGATTGGTGAAAAACTGTTTTTT.

The rearrangement links TRBV11-2 to TRBJ1-1, with 8 nucleotides matching TRBD1. Germline V lookup: CDR1 SGHAT, CDR2 FQNNGV. After removal of 5 bases from V and 5 bases from J, the junction contained 7 bases not matched to a gene. The CDR3 consists of 14 residues. The CDR3 protein is CASSPSTGGTEAFF. The CDR3 DNA sequence: TGTGCCAGCAGCCCATCCACAGGGGGGACTGAAGCTTTCTTT. Using reference TRBV11-2 and TRBJ1-1 for the parts outside the CDR3, the full variable domain is EAGVAQSPRYKIIEKRQSVAFWCNPISGHATLYWYQQILGQGPKLLIQFQNNGVVDDSQLPKDRFSAERLKGVDSTLKIQPAKLEDSAVYLCASSPSTGGTEAFFGQGTRLTVV.

The V call is TRBV6-1, the J call TRBJ2-6; possibly TRBD1 for D (6 bases). V was shortened by 4 bases and J by 1 base, with 8 bases between the two germline ends. The V gene's germline CDR1 is MNHNS and CDR2 SASEGT. The CDR3 has 15 residues. Here the CDR3 DNA reads TGTGCCAGCAGTGTACAGGGTTCTGGGGCCAACGTCCTGACTTTC. Translation: CASSVQGSGANVLTF.

The chain carries TRBV4-1 and TRBJ1-4; TRBD1 matches 9 bases. This CDR3 has 17 residues. V shed 1 base and J 8 bases; nucleotides not matched to a gene: 11. Germline V gene sequence: CDR1 MGHRA, CDR2 YSYEKL. CDR3 in amino acids: CASSQATAGTGNEKLFF. In DNA, the CDR3 is TGCGCCAGCAGCCAAGCGACCGCCGGGACAGGGAACGAAAAACTGTTTTTT.

This chain joins TRBV27 and TRBJ2-7; 15 bases map to TRBD2. With V trimmed by 3 bases and J by 4 bases, 7 bases remained unmatched. This CDR3 spans 17 amino acids. Germline CDR1 and CDR2: MNHEY and SMNVEV (reference sequence). This CDR3 reads CASSFLGLAGGLYEQYF. DNA of the CDR3: TGTGCCAGCAGTTTCCTAGGACTAGCGGGAGGGTTATACGAGCAGTACTTC.

The CDR3 coding sequence is TGTGCCACCCAGGCGGGACTCACCTACAATGAGCAGTTCTTC. Translation gives CATQAGLTYNEQFF. This chain uses TRBV19 with TRBJ2-1; weak D call: TRBD2 (6 bases). The V end lost 10 bases, the J end lost 2 bases, and 15 bases lay between the germline ends. CDR1 is LNHDA and CDR2 is SQIVND in the germline V gene (reference sequence). The CDR3 loop spans 14 amino acids.

The V gene is TRBV5-1, the J gene TRBJ1-5, with unresolved D. The CDR3 covers 15 residues. Trimming removed 0 bases from V and 2 bases from J, with 9 bases in between. Germline V CDR1 and CDR2: SGHRS, YFSETQ. The CDR3 DNA sequence: TGCGCCAGCAGCTTGGCCCTGGAGGGCAATCAGCCCCAGCATTTT. It yields the protein CASSLALEGNQPQHF.

The CDR3 sequence is CAWSVSGRPYNEQFF. The CDR3 DNA reads as TGTGCCTGGAGTGTAAGCGGGAGACCCTACAATGAGCAGTTCTTC. The V gene is TRBV30, the J gene TRBJ2-1, with TRBD2 matching 8 bases. Germline V gene lookup returns CDR1 GTSNPN and CDR2 SVGIG (reference sequence). The CDR3 runs to 15 residues. The V gene end was trimmed by 0 bases and the J gene end by 2 bases; junction bases not matched to a gene: 3.

This clone was counted only a few times. The junction and the germline gene differ at one end; a read error may be behind it. J is TRBJ2-2 and V is TRBV5-1, with D tentatively TRBD2 (6 bases). Germline-derived CDR1 and CDR2 are SGHRS and YFSETQ. The CDR3 has 15 amino acids. Here the CDR3 reads CASRLASANTGELFF. In DNA, the CDR3 is TGCGCCAGCAGGTTGGCTAGCGCGAACACCGGGGAGCTGTTTTTT.

The chain combines TRBV7-2 with TRBJ2-7; 8 nucleotides line up with TRBD2. Looked up from germline, CDR1 is SGHTA and CDR2 is FQGNSA. V shed 5 bases, J shed 0 bases, and the junction held 9 bases outside the gene matches. The CDR3 is 16 amino acids. CDR3 protein: CASSDPGGPDSYEQYF. As DNA, the CDR3 is TGTGCCAGCAGCGACCCGGGGGGGCCAGACTCCTACGAGCAGTACTTC.

J is TRBJ1-3 and V is TRBV30, with a possible D match to TRBD1 (5 bases). The V gene lost 3 bases and the J gene lost 7 bases, with 16 bases spanning the gap. The CDR3 has 14 residues. Germline CDR1 and CDR2: GTSNPN and SVGIG (reference sequence). Written as DNA, the CDR3 is TGTGCCTGGAGGGTCCAGGGTCTTTGGAACACCATATATTTT. Translation: CAWRVQGLWNTIYF.

The chain couples TRBV11-2 to TRBJ2-7, with 7 bases matching TRBD1. Germline assignment: CDR1 SGHAT and CDR2 FQNNGV. This CDR3 region has 14 residues. With 6 bases clipped from V and 0 bases from J, the junction kept 5 bases outside the gene matches. CDR3: CASRGQPFSYEQYF. CDR3 sequence (DNA): TGTGCCAGCAGGGGACAGCCTTTCTCCTACGAGCAGTACTTC.

The rearrangement links TRBV15 to TRBJ2-3; unclear D gene. Germline values: CDR1 LNHNV, CDR2 YYDKDF (reference sequence). CDR3 length equals 15 residues. Trimming pared 0 bases from V and 1 base from J, leaving 8 bases between. The CDR3 reads CATSRDYEGTDTQYF. The CDR3 DNA reads as TGTGCCACCAGCAGAGATTATGAGGGCACAGATACGCAGTATTTT. Filled out from reference TRBV15 and TRBJ2-3, the complete variable domain reads DAMVIQNPRYQVTQFGKPVTLSCSQTLNHNVMYWYQQKSSQAPKLLFHYYDKDFNNEADTPDNFQSRRPNTSFCFLDIRSPGLGDTAMYLCATSRDYEGTDTQYFGPGTRLTVL.

This clone was observed a single time. This chain joins TRBV19 and TRBJ1-1; D is undetermined. There are 11 residues in the CDR3. The V end lost 4 bases, the J end lost 4 bases, and 4 bases lay between the germline ends. Germline CDR1 is LNHDA and CDR2 is SQIVND (reference sequence). The CDR3 here is CASSRATEAFF. For the CDR3, the DNA is TGTGCCAGTAGTAGGGCCACTGAAGCTTTCTTT.

V is TRBV28 and J is TRBJ2-7, with 8 nucleotides matching TRBD2. V gave up 7 bases and J gave up 5 bases; unmatched junction bases: 13. This CDR3 comprises 15 residues. The germline V gene has CDR1 MDHEN and CDR2 SYDVKM. CDR3 nucleotide sequence: TGTGCCAGCATCCCGGGGGGGGCCCAGCGAAACGAGCAGTACTTC. Residues: CASIPGGAQRNEQYF.

The V gene is TRBV6-1, the J gene TRBJ1-5; D remains unclear. This CDR3 has 14 residues. In germline, CDR1 is MNHNS, CDR2 SASEGT. Trimming cost V 6 bases and J 6 bases, with 15 bases left between them. DNA for the CDR3: TGTGCCAGCAGCCTAAATACTCTTGGTCAGCCCCAGCATTTT. It specifies CASSLNTLGQPQHF.